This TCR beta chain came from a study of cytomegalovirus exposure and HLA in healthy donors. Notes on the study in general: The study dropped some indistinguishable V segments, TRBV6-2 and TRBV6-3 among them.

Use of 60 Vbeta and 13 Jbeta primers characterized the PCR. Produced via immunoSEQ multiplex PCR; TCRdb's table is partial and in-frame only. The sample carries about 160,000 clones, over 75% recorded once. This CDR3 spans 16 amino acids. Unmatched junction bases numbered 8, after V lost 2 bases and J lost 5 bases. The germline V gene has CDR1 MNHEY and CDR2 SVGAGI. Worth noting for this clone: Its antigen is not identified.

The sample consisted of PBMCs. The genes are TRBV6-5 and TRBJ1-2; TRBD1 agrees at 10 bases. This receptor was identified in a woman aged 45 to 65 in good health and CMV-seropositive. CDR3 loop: CASSYTGTGAIYGYTF. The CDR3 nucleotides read TGTGCCAGCAGTTACACTGGGACAGGGGCAATATATGGCTACACCTTC.